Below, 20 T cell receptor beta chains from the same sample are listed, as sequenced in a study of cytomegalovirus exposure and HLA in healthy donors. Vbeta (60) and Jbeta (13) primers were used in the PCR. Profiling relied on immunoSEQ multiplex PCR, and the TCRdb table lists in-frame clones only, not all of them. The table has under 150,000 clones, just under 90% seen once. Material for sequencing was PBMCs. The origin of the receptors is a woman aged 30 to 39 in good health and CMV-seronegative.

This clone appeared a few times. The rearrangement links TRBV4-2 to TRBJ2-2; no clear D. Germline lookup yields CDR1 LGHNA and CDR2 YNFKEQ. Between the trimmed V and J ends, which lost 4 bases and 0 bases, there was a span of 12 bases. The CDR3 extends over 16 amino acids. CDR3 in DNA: TGTGCCAGCAGCCCTTCTAGGAGTGCGAACACCGGGGAGCTGTTTTTT. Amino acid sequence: CASSPSRSANTGELFF.

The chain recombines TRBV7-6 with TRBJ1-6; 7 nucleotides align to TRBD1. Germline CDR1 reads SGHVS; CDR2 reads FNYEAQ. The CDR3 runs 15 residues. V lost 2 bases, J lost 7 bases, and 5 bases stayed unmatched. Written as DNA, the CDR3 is TGTGCCAGCAGCTTACGGCGGACAGGAAATTCACCCCTCCACTTT. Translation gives CASSLRRTGNSPLHF.

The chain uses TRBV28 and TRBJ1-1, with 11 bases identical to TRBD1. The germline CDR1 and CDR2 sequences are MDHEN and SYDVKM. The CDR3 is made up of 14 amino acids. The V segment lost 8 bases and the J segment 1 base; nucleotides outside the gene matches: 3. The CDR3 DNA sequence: TGTGCCAGCGGGACAGGGGGTTGGAACACTGAAGCTTTCTTT. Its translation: CASGTGGWNTEAFF.

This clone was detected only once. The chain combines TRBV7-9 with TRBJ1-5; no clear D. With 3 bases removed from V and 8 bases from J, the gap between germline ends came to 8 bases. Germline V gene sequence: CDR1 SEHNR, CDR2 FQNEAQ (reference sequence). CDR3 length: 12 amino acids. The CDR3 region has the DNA TGTGCCAGCAGCTTCGAGGGTAAGCCCCAGCATTTT. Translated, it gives CASSFEGKPQHF.

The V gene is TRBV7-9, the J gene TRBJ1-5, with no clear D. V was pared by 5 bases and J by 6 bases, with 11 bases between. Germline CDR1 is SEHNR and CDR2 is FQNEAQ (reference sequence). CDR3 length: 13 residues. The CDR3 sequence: CASSPGRAQPQHF. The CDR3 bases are TGTGCCAGCAGCCCGGGAAGGGCTCAGCCCCAGCATTTT. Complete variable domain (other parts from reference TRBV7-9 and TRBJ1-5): DTGVSQNPRHKITKRGQNVTFRCDPISEHNRLYWYRQTLGQGPEFLTYFQNEAQLEKSRLLSDRFSAERPKGSFSTLEIQRTEQGDSAMYLCASSPGRAQPQHFGDGTRLSIL.

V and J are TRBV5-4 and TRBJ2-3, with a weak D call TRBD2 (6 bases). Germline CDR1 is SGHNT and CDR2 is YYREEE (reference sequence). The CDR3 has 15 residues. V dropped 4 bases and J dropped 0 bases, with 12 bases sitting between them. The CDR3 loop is CASSLSGPSTDTQYF. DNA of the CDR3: TGTGCCAGCAGCCTTAGCGGCCCGAGCACAGATACGCAGTATTTT.

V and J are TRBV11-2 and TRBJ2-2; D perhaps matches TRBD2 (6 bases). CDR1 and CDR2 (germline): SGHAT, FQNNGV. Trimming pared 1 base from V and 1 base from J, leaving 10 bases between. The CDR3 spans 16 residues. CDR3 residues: CASSLGVAVNTGELFF. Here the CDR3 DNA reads TGTGCCAGCAGCTTAGGGGTAGCGGTGAACACCGGGGAGCTGTTTTTT.

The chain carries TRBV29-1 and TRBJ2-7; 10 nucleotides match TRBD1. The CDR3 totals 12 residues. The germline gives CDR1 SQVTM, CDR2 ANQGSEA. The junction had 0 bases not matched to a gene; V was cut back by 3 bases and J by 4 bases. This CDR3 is CSVEGQGYEQYF. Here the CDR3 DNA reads TGCAGCGTTGAGGGACAGGGGTACGAGCAGTACTTC.

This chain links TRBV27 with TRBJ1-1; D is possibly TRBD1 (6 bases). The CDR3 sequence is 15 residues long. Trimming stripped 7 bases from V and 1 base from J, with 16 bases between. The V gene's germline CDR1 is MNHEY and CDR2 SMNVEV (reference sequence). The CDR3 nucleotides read TGTGCCAGCACCCTATCAGGGGCTACGAACACTGAAGCTTTCTTT. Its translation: CASTLSGATNTEAFF.

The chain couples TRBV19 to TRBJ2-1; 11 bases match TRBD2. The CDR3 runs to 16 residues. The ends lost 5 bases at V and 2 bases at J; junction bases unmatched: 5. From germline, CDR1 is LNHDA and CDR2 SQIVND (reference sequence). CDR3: CASSGLAGGPYNEQFF. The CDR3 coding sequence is TGTGCCAGTAGTGGGCTAGCGGGAGGTCCCTACAATGAGCAGTTCTTC.

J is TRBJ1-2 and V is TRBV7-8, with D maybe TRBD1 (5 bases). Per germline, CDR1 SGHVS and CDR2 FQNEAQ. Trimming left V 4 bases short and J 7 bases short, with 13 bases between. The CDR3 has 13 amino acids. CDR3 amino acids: CASSSAGVFGYTF. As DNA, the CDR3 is TGTGCCAGCAGCTCGGCGGGGGTGTTTGGCTACACCTTC.

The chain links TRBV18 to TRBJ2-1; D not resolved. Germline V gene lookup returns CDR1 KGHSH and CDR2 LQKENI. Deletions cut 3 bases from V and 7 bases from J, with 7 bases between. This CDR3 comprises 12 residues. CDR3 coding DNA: TGTGCCAGCTCACCCATGGAGAATGAGCAGTTCTTC. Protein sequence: CASSPMENEQFF.

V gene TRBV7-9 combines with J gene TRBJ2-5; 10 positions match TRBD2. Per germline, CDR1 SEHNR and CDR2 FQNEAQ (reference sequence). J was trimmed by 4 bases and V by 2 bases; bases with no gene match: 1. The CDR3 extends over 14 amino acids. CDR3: CASSLSGGAETQYF. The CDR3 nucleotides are TGTGCCAGCAGCTTAAGCGGGGGGGCAGAGACCCAGTACTTC.

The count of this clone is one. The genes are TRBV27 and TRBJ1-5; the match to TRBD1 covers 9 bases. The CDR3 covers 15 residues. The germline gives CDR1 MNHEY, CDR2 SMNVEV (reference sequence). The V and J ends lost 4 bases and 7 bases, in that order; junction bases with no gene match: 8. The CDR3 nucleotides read TGTGCCAGCAGTTGGTCGGGACAGGGACGGCAGCCCCAGCATTTT. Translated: CASSWSGQGRQPQHF.

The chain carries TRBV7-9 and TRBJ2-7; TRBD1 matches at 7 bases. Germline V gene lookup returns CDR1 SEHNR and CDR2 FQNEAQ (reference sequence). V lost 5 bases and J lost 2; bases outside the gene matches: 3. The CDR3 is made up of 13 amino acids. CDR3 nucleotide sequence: TGTGCCAGCAGCCGACAGGGCACCTACGAGCAGTACTTC. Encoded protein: CASSRQGTYEQYF.

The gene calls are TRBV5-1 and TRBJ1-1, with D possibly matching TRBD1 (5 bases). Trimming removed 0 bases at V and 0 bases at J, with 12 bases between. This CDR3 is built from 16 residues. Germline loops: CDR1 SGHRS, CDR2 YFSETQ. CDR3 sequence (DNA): TGCGCCAGCAGCTTGGGTCAGAGACAGTTGAACACTGAAGCTTTCTTT. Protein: CASSLGQRQLNTEAFF.

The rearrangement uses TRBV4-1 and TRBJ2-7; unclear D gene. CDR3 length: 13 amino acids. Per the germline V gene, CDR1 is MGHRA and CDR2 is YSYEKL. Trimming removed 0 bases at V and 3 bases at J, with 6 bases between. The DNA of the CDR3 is TGCGCCAGCAGCCAAGATTCGGGCTACGAGCAGTACTTC. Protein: CASSQDSGYEQYF.

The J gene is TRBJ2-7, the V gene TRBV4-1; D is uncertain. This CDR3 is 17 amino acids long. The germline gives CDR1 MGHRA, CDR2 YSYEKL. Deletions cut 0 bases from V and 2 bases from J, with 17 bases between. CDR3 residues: CASSQEVWARVAYEQYF. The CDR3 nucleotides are TGCGCCAGCAGCCAAGAGGTTTGGGCACGAGTAGCCTACGAGCAGTACTTC.

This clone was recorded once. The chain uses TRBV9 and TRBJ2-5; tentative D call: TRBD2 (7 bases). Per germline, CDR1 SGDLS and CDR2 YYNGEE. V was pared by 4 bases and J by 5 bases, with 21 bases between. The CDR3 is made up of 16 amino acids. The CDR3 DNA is TGTGCCAGCAGCCCAACCGGGGCGGGGGCGTCGGAGACCCAGTACTTC. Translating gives CASSPTGAGASETQYF. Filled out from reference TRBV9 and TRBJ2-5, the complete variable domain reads DSGVTQTPKHLITATGQRVTLRCSPRSGDLSVYWYQQSLDQGLQFLIQYYNGEERAKGNILERFSAQQFPDLHSELNLSSLELGDSALYFCASSPTGAGASETQYFGPGTRLLVL.

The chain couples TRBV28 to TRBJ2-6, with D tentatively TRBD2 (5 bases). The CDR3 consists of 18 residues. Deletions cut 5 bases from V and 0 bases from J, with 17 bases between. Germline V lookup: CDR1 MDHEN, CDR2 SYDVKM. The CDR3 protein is CASSPSLAGLSGANVLTF. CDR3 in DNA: TGTGCCAGCAGTCCCTCCCTGGCAGGACTCTCTGGGGCCAACGTCCTGACTTTC.